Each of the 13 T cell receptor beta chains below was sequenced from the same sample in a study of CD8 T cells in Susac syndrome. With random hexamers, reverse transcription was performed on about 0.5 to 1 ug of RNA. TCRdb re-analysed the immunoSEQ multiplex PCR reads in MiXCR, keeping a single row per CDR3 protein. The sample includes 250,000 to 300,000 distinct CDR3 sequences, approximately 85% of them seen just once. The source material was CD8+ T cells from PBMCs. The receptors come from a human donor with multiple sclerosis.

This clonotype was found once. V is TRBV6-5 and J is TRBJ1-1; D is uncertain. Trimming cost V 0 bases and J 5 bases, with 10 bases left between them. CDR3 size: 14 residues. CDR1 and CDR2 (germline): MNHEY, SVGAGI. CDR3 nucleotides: TGTGCCAGCAGTTACTCCGATGTCGGAACTGAAGCTTTCTTT. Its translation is CASSYSDVGTEAFF.

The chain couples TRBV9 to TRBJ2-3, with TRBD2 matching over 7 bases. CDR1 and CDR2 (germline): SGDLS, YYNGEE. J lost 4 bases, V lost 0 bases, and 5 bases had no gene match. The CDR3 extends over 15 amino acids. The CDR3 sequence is CASSVGGSRPDTQYF. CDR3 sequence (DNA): TGTGCCAGCAGCGTAGGCGGGAGTAGGCCAGATACGCAGTATTTT.

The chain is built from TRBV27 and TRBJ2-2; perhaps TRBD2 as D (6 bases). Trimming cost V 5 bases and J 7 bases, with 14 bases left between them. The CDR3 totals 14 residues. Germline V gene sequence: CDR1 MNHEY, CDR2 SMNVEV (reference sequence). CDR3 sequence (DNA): TGTGCCAGCAGTAACAGAGGCGGGGTCGGGGAGCTGTTTTTT. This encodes CASSNRGGVGELFF.

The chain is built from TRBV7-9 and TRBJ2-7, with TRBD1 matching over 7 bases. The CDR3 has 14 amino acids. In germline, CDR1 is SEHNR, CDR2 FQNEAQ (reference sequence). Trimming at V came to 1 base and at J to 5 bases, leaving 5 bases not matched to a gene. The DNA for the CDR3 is TGTGCCAGCAGCTTAGGGTACAGGGGAAACGAGCAGTACTTC. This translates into CASSLGYRGNEQYF.

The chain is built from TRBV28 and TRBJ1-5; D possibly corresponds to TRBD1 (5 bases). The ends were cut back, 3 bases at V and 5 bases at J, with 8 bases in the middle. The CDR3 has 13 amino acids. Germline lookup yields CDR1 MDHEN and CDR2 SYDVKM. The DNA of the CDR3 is TGTGCCAGCAGTTTCCAGGGAGATCAGCCCCAGCATTTT. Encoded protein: CASSFQGDQPQHF.

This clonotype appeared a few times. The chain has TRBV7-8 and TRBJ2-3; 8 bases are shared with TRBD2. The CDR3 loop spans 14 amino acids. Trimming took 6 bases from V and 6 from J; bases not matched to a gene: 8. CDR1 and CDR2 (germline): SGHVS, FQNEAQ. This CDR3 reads CASRSSGIGDTQYF. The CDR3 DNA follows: TGTGCCAGCAGGAGTAGCGGGATTGGGGATACGCAGTATTTT.

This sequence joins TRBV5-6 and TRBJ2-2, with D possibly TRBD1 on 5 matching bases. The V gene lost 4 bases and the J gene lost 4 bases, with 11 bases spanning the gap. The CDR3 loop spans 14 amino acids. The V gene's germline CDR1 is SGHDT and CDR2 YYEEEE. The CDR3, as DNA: TGTGCCAGCAGCCCAGAAACAGGCACCGGGGAGCTGTTTTTT. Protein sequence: CASSPETGTGELFF.

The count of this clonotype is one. CDR3 sequence: CASSLYRQYNEQFF. The CDR3 DNA follows: TGTGCCAGCAGTTTGTACAGACAGTACAATGAGCAGTTCTTC. The genes are TRBV28 and TRBJ2-1; D is possibly TRBD1 (5 bases). Germline V gene lookup returns CDR1 MDHEN and CDR2 SYDVKM. The CDR3 has 14 amino acids. Trimming took 3 bases from V and 4 from J, leaving 10 bases between them. The full variable domain, with the rest looked up from reference TRBV28 and TRBJ2-1, is DVKVTQSSRYLVKRTGEKVFLECVQDMDHENMFWYRQDPGLGLRLIYFSYDVKMKEKGDIPEGYSVSREKKERFSLILESASTNQTSMYLCASSLYRQYNEQFFGPGTRLTVL.

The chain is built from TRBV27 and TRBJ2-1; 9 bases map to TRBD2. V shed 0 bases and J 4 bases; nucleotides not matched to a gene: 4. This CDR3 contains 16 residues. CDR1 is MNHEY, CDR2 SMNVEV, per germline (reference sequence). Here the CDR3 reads CASSLSTLAGYNEQFF. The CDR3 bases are TGTGCCAGCAGTTTATCGACCCTAGCGGGATACAATGAGCAGTTCTTC.

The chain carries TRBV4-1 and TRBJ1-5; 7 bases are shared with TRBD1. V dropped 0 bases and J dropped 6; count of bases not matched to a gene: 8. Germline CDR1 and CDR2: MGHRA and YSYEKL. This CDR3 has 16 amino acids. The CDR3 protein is CASSQERGLVGQPQHF. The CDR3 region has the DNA TGCGCCAGCAGCCAAGAAAGGGGGCTAGTGGGTCAGCCCCAGCATTTT.

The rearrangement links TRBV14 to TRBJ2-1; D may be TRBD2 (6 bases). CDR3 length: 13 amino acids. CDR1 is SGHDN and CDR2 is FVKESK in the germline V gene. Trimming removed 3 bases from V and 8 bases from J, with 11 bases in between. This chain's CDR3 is CASSQGGMHEQFF. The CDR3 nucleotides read TGTGCCAGCAGCCAGGGAGGTATGCATGAGCAGTTCTTC.

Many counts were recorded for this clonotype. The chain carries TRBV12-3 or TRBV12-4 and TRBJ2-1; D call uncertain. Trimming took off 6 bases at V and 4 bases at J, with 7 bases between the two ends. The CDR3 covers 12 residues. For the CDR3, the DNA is TGTGCCAGCAGCTTGGGGTACAATGAGCAGTTCTTC. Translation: CASSLGYNEQFF.

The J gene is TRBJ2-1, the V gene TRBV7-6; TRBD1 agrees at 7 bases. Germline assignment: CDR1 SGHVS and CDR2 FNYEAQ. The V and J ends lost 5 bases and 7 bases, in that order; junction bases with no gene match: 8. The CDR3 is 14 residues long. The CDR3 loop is CASSDQGGGNEQFF. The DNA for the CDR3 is TGTGCCAGCAGCGACCAAGGGGGCGGGAATGAGCAGTTCTTC.